A single sample is the source of the 4 T cell receptor beta chains below, sequenced in a study of shared clonotypes between healthy human individuals. Data came from immunoSEQ multiplex PCR; TCRdb stores just in-frame clones and leaves some out. The sample carries fewer than 2.5 million clones, roughly 93% recorded once. What was sequenced was naive CD4+ T cells from PBMCs. Regarding subset: CD45RA+ positively selected. The origin of the receptors is a man younger than 35 in good health. Some clones in this sample may be carry-over from other donors' samples.

A note on this clone: Within the sample, other DNA sequences also encode this same CDR3. This chain joins TRBV29-1 and TRBJ2-2; either TRBD1 or TRBD2 may fit D (5 bases each). Germline CDR1 and CDR2: SQVTM and ANQGSEA. The CDR3 is 11 residues long. V gave up 3 bases and J gave up 6 bases, with 5 bases separating them. The CDR3 spells CSVEGAGELFF. The CDR3 DNA is TGCAGCGTTGAGGGGGCCGGGGAGCTGTTTTTT.

V gene TRBV15 combines with J gene TRBJ1-2, with D possibly TRBD1 on 6 matching bases. Germline CDR1 is LNHNV and CDR2 is YYDKDF (reference sequence). This CDR3 has 14 amino acids. Trimming took 3 bases from V and 4 from J, leaving 12 bases between them. CDR3 nucleotide sequence: TGTGCCACCAGCAGGGACAGAGAAGTCTATGGCTACACCTTC. Translation gives CATSRDREVYGYTF.

This clone was counted only a few times. The chain joins TRBV5-1 to TRBJ2-1; 7 bases fit TRBD2. Germline V lookup: CDR1 SGHRS, CDR2 YFSETQ. CDR3 length equals 18 residues. Trimming at V came to 6 bases and at J to 0 bases, leaving 15 bases not matched to a gene. The CDR3 reads CASTWGIAGPSSYNEQFF. In nucleotides, the CDR3 is TGCGCCAGCACCTGGGGGATAGCGGGCCCTAGCTCCTACAATGAGCAGTTCTTC.

The chain is built from TRBV11-2 and TRBJ1-2; unclear D gene. V was shortened by 1 base and J by 12 bases, with 12 bases between the two germline ends. CDR1 SGHAT and CDR2 FQNNGV come from the germline V gene. This CDR3 spans 12 amino acids. CDR3 region: CASSLARRAHTF. The CDR3 DNA follows: TGTGCCAGCAGCTTAGCCAGACGGGCTCACACCTTC.